This T cell receptor (beta chain) stems from a study of lymphopenia after photon versus proton radiotherapy. With regard to this clone: Its matching antigen is unknown.

The method was immunoSEQ multiplex PCR; TCRdb's version includes in-frame clones alone and lacks a portion of them. The sample records 65,000 to 70,000 clones, approximately 91% being singletons. Study findings and constraints: Post-nadir diversity loss with photons came from oligoclonal expansion, particularly CD8+ Temra cells. Relative stability marked proton patients; photon patients lost diversity and naive cells.

The ends were cut back, 1 base at V and 7 bases at J, with 20 bases in the middle. The CDR3 is 16 residues long. The germline V gene has CDR1 SGHVS and CDR2 FNYEAQ. This TCR was recovered from a woman aged 65 to 85 with pancreatic cancer. V is TRBV7-6 and J is TRBJ2-7, with D possibly being TRBD2 (5 bases). The source was peripheral blood, collected from a patient treated with photon-based radiotherapy. The CDR3 loop reads CASSLVRPSLGGEQYF. CDR3 in DNA: TGTGCCAGCAGCTTAGTTCGGCCTAGCCTTGGCGGGGAGCAGTACTTC.